These T cell receptor beta chains were read from a single sample in a study of T cell responses to AZD1222 COVID-19 vaccine. Data came from immunoSEQ multiplex PCR; TCRdb stores just in-frame clones and leaves some out. The data contain about 120,000 clones, about 83% of them singletons. Source: peripheral blood, taken on day 0 of AZD1222 vaccination. These receptors were taken from an adult in good health. Both conserved end residues are part of each CDR3. A D gene is named only where the DNA matches it firmly. Clone size is given for some rows only: seen once, a few or many times, or a class if the clone is expanded.

TRBV27	.	TRBJ2-5	.	CASSLFPYQETQYF	TGTGCCAGCAGTTTATTTCCATACCAAGAGACCCAGTACTTC
TRBV29-1	.	TRBJ2-7	.	CSVAIGTYEQYF	TGCAGCGTTGCGATCGGCACCTACGAGCAGTACTTC
TRBV14	.	TRBJ1-2	.	CASSQGTHYGYTF	TGTGCCAGCAGCCAGGGGACCCACTATGGCTACACCTTC
TRBV6-2/TRBV6-3	.	TRBJ2-1	.	CASSYDVRGRPDEQFF	TGTGCCAGCAGTTACGATGTCCGGGGGCGACCGGATGAGCAGTTCTTC
TRBV5-1	few	TRBJ2-2	.	CASSLDFNTGELFF	TGCGCCAGCAGCTTGGACTTTAACACCGGGGAGCTGTTTTTT
TRBV7-2	.	TRBJ2-1	.	CASRSSGIYNEQFF	TGTGCCAGCAGATCGAGCGGAATATACAATGAGCAGTTCTTC
TRBV5-1	.	TRBJ1-5	.	CASSLNSEGNQLQHF	TGCGCCAGCAGCCTGAACTCGGAGGGCAATCAGCTCCAGCATTTT
TRBV12-3/TRBV12-4	.	TRBJ2-5	.	CASRPGQQETQYF	TGTGCCAGCAGACCCGGGCAGCAAGAGACCCAGTACTTC
TRBV5-4	.	TRBJ1-3	TRBD1	CASSSIDRGGNTIYF	TGTGCCAGCAGCTCTATCGACAGGGGTGGAAACACCATATATTTT
TRBV5-8	once	TRBJ2-2	TRBD1	CASSSGQGNTGELFF	TGTGCCAGCAGCTCTGGACAGGGGAACACCGGGGAGCTGTTTTTT
TRBV6-2/TRBV6-3	.	TRBJ2-2	.	CASSRTGELFF	TGTGCCAGCAGTCGAACCGGGGAGCTGTTTTTT
TRBV19	.	TRBJ1-6	.	CASSIGTFSKSLHF	TGTGCCAGTAGTATCGGCACATTTTCCAAATCCCTCCACTTT
TRBV5-1	.	TRBJ2-1	TRBD1	CASSLGQGNEQFF	TGCGCCAGCAGCTTGGGACAGGGTAATGAGCAGTTCTTC
TRBV5-1	.	TRBJ2-5	.	CASRSRDSETQYF	TGCGCCAGCAGATCCCGGGACTCAGAGACCCAGTACTTC
TRBV10-3	.	TRBJ1-3	.	CAIRPGSSGNTIYF	TGTGCCATCAGGCCAGGGTCCTCTGGAAACACCATATATTTT
TRBV9	.	TRBJ1-1	.	CASSFQGRNTEAFF	TGTGCCAGCAGTTTTCAGGGGCGAAACACTGAAGCTTTCTTT
TRBV14	once	TRBJ2-1	.	CASSQDHGSPYNEQFF	TGTGCCAGCAGCCAAGATCACGGGAGTCCCTACAATGAGCAGTTCTTC
TRBV5-1	few	TRBJ2-1	TRBD2	CASSLERGTRTKFF	TGCGCCAGCAGCTTGGAACGCGGGACTAGGACGAAGTTCTTC
TRBV5-1	.	TRBJ2-3	.	CASSLSLASTDTQYF	TGCGCCAGCAGCTTAAGCCTAGCGAGCACAGATACGCAGTATTTT
TRBV28	.	TRBJ2-7	.	CASSPTGGGIQQYF	TGTGCCAGCAGCCCCACAGGAGGGGGCATCCAGCAGTACTTC
TRBV24-1	.	TRBJ1-5	.	CATSDPSSNQPQHF	TGTGCCACCAGTGACCCAAGTAGCAATCAGCCCCAGCATTTT
TRBV7-3	few	TRBJ1-6	.	CASSLGFHNSPLHF	TGTGCCAGCAGTCTTGGTTTCCATAATTCACCCCTCCACTTT
TRBV5-1	.	TRBJ2-5	.	CASRIGQGNIQETQYF	TGCGCCAGCAGAATTGGGCAGGGCAACATCCAAGAGACCCAGTACTTC
TRBV6-5	.	TRBJ1-4	.	CASRPQGPGEKLFF	TGTGCCAGCAGGCCTCAGGGGCCGGGAGAAAAACTGTTTTTT
TRBV7-2	few	TRBJ1-6	.	CASSWPGPSPLHF	TGTGCCAGCAGCTGGCCGGGTCCCTCACCCCTCCACTTT
TRBV6-2/TRBV6-3	once	TRBJ1-6	.	CASSYPDSFHF	TGTGCCAGCAGTTACCCGGACAGCTTCCACTTT
TRBV3-1/TRBV3-2	once	TRBJ2-1	TRBD1	CASSDSPGQVLYNEQFF	TGTGCCAGCAGCGATTCTCCGGGACAGGTGCTTTACAATGAGCAGTTCTTC
TRBV6-2/TRBV6-3	.	TRBJ2-1	TRBD2	CASTPAGEGEQFF	TGTGCCAGCACCCCCGCCGGGGAGGGTGAGCAGTTCTTC
TRBV9	.	TRBJ2-7	.	CASSVFPGLSYEQYF	TGTGCCAGCAGCGTATTCCCAGGGCTCTCCTACGAGCAGTACTTC
TRBV4-3	.	TRBJ1-5	.	CASSQVGGSNQPQHF	TGCGCCAGCAGCCAAGTGGGAGGGAGCAATCAGCCCCAGCATTTT
TRBV27	once	TRBJ2-5	.	CASSLNPEGTQYF	TGTGCCAGCAGCCTAAACCCGGAAGGGACCCAGTACTTC
TRBV21-1	.	TRBJ1-1	.	CASSNTGPGNTEAFF	TGTGCCAGCAGCAATACAGGGCCTGGAAACACTGAAGCTTTCTTT
TRBV27	.	TRBJ2-2	TRBD2	CASRLAGGRSGELFF	TGTGCCAGCAGGCTAGCGGGAGGGCGGAGCGGGGAGCTGTTTTTT
TRBV29-1	.	TRBJ1-1	.	CSVVFGAANTEAFF	TGCAGCGTTGTTTTCGGGGCAGCGAACACTGAAGCTTTCTTT
TRBV5-1	.	TRBJ2-7	.	CASSFSPDRITSSYEQYF	TGCGCCAGCAGCTTCTCCCCCGACAGGATAACCTCCTCCTACGAGCAGTACTTC
TRBV19	.	TRBJ1-2	.	CASSPRQDDLSGYTF	TGTGCCAGTAGTCCGCGACAGGACGACCTCTCCGGCTACACCTTC
TRBV28	.	TRBJ2-2	.	CASTLGGATAGELFF	TGTGCCAGCACCCTGGGAGGAGCAACGGCCGGGGAGCTGTTTTTT
TRBV28	.	TRBJ1-2	.	CGTLDYGYTF	TGTGGAACGCTCGACTATGGCTACACCTTC
TRBV2	.	TRBJ2-5	TRBD1	CASSVRRGGGETQYF	TGTGCCAGCAGTGTTCGAAGAGGGGGCGGGGAGACCCAGTACTTC
TRBV7-2	.	TRBJ1-5	.	CASSLSSLDQPQHF	TGTGCCAGCAGCTTAAGCAGCCTAGATCAGCCCCAGCATTTT
TRBV19	.	TRBJ1-2	.	CASRKQITNYGYTF	TGTGCCAGTAGAAAACAGATAACTAACTATGGCTACACCTTC
TRBV10-3	few	TRBJ2-7	.	CAIRRSSLTYEQYF	TGTGCCATCAGGAGATCTAGCCTTACCTACGAGCAGTACTTC
TRBV27	once	TRBJ1-4	.	CASRGGGGNEKLFF	TGTGCCAGCAGAGGAGGGGGAGGTAATGAAAAACTGTTTTTT
TRBV29-1	.	TRBJ2-1	TRBD1	CSVYVPGQGINEQFF	TGCAGCGTATACGTACCGGGACAGGGGATTAATGAGCAGTTCTTC
TRBV28	.	TRBJ1-2	TRBD1	CASLNPGQGLSGYTF	TGTGCCAGCTTAAATCCGGGACAGGGATTAAGTGGCTACACCTTC
TRBV6-1	once	TRBJ1-5	TRBD1	CASSEGTGGGQPQHF	TGTGCCAGCAGTGAAGGGACAGGGGGCGGTCAGCCCCAGCATTTT